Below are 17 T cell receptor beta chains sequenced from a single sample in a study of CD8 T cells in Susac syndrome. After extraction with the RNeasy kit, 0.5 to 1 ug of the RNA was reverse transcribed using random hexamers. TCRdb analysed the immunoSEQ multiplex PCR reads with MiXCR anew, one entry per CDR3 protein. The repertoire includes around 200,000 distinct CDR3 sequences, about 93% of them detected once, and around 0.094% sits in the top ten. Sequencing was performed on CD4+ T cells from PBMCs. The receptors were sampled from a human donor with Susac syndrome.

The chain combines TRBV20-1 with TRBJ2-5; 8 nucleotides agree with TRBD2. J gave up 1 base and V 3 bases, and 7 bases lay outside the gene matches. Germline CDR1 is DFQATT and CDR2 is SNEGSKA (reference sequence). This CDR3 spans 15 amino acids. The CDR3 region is CSASVTSGPQETQYF. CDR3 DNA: TGCAGTGCTAGTGTCACTAGCGGCCCCCAAGAGACCCAGTACTTC.

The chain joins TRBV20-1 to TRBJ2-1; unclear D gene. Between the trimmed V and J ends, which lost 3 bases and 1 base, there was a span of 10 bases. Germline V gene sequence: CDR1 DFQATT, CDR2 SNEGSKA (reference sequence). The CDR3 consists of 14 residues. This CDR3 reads CSASGPNSYNEQFF. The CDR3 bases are TGCAGTGCTAGCGGACCAAATTCCTACAATGAGCAGTTCTTC.

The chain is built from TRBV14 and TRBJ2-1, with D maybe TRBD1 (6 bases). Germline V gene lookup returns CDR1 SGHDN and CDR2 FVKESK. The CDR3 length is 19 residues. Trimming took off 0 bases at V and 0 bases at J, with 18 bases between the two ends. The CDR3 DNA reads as TGTGCCAGCAGCCAAGAACAGGGATGGGGCGGTTACTCCTACAATGAGCAGTTCTTC. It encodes CASSQEQGWGGYSYNEQFF.

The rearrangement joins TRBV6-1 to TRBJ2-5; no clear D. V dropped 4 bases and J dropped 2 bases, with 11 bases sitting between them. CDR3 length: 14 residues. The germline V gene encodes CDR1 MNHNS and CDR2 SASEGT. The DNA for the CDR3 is TGTGCCAGCAGTGGGGCTTTGGGGCAAGAGACCCAGTACTTC. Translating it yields CASSGALGQETQYF.

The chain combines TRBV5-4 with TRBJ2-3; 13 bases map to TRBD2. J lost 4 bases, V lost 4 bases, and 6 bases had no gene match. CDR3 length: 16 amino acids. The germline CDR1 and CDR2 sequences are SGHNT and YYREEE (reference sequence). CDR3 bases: TGTGCCAGCAGCAGCCGACTAGCGGGAGGAGCAGATACGCAGTATTTT. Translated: CASSSRLAGGADTQYF.

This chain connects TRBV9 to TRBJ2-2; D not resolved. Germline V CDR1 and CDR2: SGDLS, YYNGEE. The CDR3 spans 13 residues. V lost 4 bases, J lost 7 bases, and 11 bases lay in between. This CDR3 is CASSSELVGELFF. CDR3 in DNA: TGTGCCAGCAGCTCCGAGCTGGTCGGGGAGCTGTTTTTT.

Here the CDR3 reads CASSSRWTGRTREQFF. The DNA of the CDR3 is TGTGCCAGCAGTAGTCGTTGGACAGGTCGCACGCGGGAGCAGTTCTTC. The V call is TRBV12-3 or TRBV12-4, the J call TRBJ2-1, with TRBD1 matching 7 bases. V lost 5 bases and J lost 10; bases outside the gene matches: 17. The CDR3 covers 16 residues.

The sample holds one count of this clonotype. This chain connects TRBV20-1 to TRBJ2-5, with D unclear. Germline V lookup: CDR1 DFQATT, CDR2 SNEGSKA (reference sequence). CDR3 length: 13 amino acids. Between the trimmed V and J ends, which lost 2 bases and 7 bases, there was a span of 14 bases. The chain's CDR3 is CSARPQDPRTQYF. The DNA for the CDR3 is TGCAGTGCTAGACCCCAGGACCCCCGGACCCAGTACTTC.

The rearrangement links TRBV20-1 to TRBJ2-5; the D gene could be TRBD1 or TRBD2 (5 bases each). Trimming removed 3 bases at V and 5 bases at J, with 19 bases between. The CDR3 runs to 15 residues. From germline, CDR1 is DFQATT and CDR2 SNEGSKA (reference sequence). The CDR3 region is CSASGQGVVSETQYF. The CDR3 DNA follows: TGCAGTGCTAGCGGTCAGGGAGTGGTCTCGGAGACCCAGTACTTC.

CDR3 coding DNA: TGTGCCAGCAGTTTCCTACTGCCCGGGGAGGGTTCGGCTTTCTTT. It encodes CASSFLLPGEGSAFF. This chain connects TRBV6-6 to TRBJ1-1; no clear D gene. The germline gives CDR1 MNHNY, CDR2 SVGAGI (reference sequence). The CDR3 totals 15 residues. Between the trimmed V and J ends, which lost 4 bases and 11 bases, there was a span of 23 bases.

CDR3 bases: TGTGCCAGCAGCCTTCGACACTTCCAAGAGACCCAGTACTTC. Its translation is CASSLRHFQETQYF. The chain is built from TRBV3-1 and TRBJ2-5; D not resolved. The V end was cut by 4 bases, the J end by 1 base, with 10 bases between. The CDR3 is 14 amino acids. Germline lookup yields CDR1 LGHDT and CDR2 YNNKEL (reference sequence).

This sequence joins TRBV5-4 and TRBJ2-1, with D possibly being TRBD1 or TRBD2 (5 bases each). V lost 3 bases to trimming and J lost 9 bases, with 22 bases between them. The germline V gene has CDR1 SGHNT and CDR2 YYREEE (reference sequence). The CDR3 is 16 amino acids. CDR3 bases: TGTGCCAGCAGCTCCTATACTACGGGACGTCGCAGTGAGCAGTTCTTC. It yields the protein CASSSYTTGRRSEQFF.

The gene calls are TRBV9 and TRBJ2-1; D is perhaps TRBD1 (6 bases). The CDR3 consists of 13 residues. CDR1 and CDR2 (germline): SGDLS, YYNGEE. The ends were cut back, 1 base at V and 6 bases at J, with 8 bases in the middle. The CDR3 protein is CASSVLGGNEQFF. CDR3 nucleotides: TGTGCCAGCAGCGTATTAGGGGGCAATGAGCAGTTCTTC.

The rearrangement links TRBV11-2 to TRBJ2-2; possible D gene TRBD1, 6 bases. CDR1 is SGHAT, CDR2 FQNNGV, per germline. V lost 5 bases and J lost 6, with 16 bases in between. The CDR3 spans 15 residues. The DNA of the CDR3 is TGTGCCAGCAGCCAACTACAGGGTATCCCCGGGGAGCTGTTTTTT. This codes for CASSQLQGIPGELFF.

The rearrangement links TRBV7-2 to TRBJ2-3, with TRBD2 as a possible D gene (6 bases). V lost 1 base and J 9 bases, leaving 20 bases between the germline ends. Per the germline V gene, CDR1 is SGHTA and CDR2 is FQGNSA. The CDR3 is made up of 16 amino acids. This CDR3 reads CASSLDAGRVPLTQYF. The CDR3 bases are TGTGCCAGCAGCTTAGATGCGGGGCGCGTCCCCCTGACGCAGTATTTT.

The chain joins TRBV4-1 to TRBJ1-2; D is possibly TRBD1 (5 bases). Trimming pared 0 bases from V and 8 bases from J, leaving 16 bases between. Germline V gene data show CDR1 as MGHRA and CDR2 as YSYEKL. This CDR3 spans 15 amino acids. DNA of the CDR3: TGCGCCAGCAGCCAAGATGGAGGGGCGCTCGGAGGCTACACCTTC. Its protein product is CASSQDGGALGGYTF.

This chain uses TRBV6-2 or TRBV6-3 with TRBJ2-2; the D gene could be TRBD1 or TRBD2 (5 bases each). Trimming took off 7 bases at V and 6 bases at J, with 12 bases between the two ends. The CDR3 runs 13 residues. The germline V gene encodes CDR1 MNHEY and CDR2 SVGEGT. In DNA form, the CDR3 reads TGTGCCAGCAACGACCTGGGGGCCGGGGAGCTGTTTTTT. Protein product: CASNDLGAGELFF.